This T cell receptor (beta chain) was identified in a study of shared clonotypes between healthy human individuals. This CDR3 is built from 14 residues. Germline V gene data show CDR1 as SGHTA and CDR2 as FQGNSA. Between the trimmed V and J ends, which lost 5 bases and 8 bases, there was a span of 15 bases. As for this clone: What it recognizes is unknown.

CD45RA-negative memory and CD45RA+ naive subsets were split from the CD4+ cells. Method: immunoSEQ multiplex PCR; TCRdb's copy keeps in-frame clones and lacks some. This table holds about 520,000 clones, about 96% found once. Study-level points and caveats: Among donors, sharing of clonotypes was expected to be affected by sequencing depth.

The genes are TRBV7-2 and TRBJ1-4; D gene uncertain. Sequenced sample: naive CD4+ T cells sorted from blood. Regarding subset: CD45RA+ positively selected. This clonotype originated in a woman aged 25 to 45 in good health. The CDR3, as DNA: TGTGCCAGCAGCGAAACATACGACGAGGAAAAACTGTTTTTT. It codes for CASSETYDEEKLFF.